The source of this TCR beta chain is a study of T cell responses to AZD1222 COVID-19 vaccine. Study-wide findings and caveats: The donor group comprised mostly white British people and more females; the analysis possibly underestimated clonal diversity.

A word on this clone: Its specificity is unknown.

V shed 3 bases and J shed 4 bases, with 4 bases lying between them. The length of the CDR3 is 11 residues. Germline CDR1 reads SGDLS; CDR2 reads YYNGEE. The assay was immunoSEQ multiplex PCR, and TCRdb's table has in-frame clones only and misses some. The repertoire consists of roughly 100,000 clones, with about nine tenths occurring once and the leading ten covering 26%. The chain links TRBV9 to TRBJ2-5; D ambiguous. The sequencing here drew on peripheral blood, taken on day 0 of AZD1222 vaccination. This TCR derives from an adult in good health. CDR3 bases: TGTGCCAGCAGCGCCCGAGAGACCCAGTACTTC. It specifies CASSARETQYF.